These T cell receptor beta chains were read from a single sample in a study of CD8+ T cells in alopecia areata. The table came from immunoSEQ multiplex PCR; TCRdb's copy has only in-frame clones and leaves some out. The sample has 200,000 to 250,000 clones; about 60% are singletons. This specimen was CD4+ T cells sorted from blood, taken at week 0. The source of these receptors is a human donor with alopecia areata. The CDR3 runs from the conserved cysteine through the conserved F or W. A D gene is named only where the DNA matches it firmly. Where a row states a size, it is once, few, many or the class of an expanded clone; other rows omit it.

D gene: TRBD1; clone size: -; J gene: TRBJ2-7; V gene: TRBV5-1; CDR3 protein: CASSASLGQISYEQYF; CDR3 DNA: TGCGCCAGCAGCGCAAGCCTGGGACAGATTTCCTACGAGCAGTACTTC
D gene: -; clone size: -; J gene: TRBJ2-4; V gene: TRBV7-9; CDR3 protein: CASSSTGEVKQYF; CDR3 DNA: TGTGCCAGCAGCTCCACCGGGGAGGTCAAACAGTACTTC
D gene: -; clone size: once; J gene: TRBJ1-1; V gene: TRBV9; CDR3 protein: CASSRSTVTEAFF; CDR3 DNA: TGTGCCAGCAGCCGCAGTACAGTCACTGAAGCTTTCTTT
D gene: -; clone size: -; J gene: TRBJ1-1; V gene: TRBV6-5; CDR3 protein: CASSYNRAKAFF; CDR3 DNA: TGTGCCAGCAGTTACAATCGGGCAAAAGCTTTCTTT
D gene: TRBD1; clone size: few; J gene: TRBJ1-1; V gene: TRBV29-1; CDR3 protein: CSVVGTGGMAEAFF; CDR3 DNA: TGCAGCGTTGTAGGGACAGGGGGTATGGCTGAAGCTTTCTTT
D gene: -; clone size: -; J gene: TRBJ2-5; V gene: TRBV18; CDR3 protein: CASSPKKETQYF; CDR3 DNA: TGTGCCAGCTCACCGAAGAAAGAGACCCAGTACTTC
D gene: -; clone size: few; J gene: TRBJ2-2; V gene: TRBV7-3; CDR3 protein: CASSLTGQTPGELFF; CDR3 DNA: TGTGCCAGCAGCTTGACCGGGCAGACCCCCGGGGAGCTGTTTTTT
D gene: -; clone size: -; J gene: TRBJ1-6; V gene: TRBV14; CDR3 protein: CASSQDRQLNSPLHF; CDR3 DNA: TGTGCCAGCAGCCAAGATCGCCAGTTAAATTCACCCCTCCACTTT
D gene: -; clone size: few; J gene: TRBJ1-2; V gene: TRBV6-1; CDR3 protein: CASSVDTYYGYTF; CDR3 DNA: TGTGCCAGCAGTGTAGACACCTACTATGGCTACACCTTC
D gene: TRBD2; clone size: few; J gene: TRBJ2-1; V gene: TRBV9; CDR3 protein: CASSVGPGGGYNEQFF; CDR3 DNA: TGTGCCAGCAGCGTAGGACCGGGAGGCGGTTACAATGAGCAGTTCTTC
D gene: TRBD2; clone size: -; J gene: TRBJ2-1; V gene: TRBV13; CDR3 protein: CASSPQLAEGNEQFF; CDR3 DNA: TGTGCCAGCAGCCCCCAGCTAGCGGAGGGGAATGAGCAGTTCTTC
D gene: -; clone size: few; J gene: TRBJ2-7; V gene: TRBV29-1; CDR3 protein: CSVSWGYYEQYF; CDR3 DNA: TGCAGCGTTTCCTGGGGATACTACGAGCAGTACTTC
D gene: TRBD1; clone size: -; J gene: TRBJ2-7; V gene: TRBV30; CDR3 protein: CALGQARGSYEQYF; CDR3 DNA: TGTGCCCTGGGACAGGCCCGAGGCTCCTACGAGCAGTACTTC
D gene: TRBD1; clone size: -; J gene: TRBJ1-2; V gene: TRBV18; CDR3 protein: CASSPGTDSPVGYTF; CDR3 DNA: TGTGCCAGCTCACCAGGGACAGATTCTCCGGTCGGCTACACCTTC
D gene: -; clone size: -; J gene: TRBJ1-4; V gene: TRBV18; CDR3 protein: CASSPDVAGRRIEKLFF; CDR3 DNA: TGTGCCAGCTCACCGGATGTAGCGGGACGGCGAATTGAAAAACTGTTTTTT